These 5 T cell receptor beta chains share one sample of origin, sequenced in a study of blood T cell repertoires in COVID-19. Libraries were prepared by immunoSEQ multiplex PCR; TCRdb keeps only in-frame clonotypes and omits some of them. The table has roughly 220,000 clones, 90% seen once; the top ten hold more than 12%. Sample: PBMCs or T cells enriched from blood (not recorded which). The receptor set was obtained from a man aged 25-40 years who had been exposed to COVID-19.

This clone was counted a single time. The chain carries TRBV19 and TRBJ2-7, with 8 bases fitting TRBD1. CDR1 and CDR2 from the germline V gene are LNHDA and SQIVND (reference sequence). CDR3 length equals 12 residues. The ends lost 10 bases at V and 4 bases at J; junction bases unmatched: 6. CDR3 bases: TGTGCCACCCAGGGGGCAGCATACGAGCAGTACTTC. Its translation is CATQGAAYEQYF.

The V call is TRBV5-5, the J call TRBJ1-5; 7 nucleotides align to TRBD1. Losses at the gene ends were 4 bases for V and 2 bases for J; bases not matched to a gene: 3. Germline V CDR1 and CDR2: SGHKS, YYEKEE (reference sequence). This CDR3 has 14 amino acids. CDR3 region: CASSGTEGNQPQHF. CDR3 coding DNA: TGTGCCAGCAGCGGGACAGAAGGCAATCAGCCCCAGCATTTT.

The V gene is TRBV19, the J gene TRBJ1-4, with TRBD1 matching 9 bases. The V and J ends lost 6 bases and 7 bases, in that order; junction bases with no gene match: 6. In germline, CDR1 is LNHDA, CDR2 SQIVND (reference sequence). This CDR3 comprises 14 residues. CDR3 sequence (DNA): TGTGCCAGTAGCAATACAGGGGGCCCTGAAAAACTGTTTTTT. It translates to CASSNTGGPEKLFF.

The rearrangement joins TRBV6-5 to TRBJ1-5; TRBD1 agrees at 7 bases. The length of the CDR3 is 14 residues. Germline CDR1 is MNHEY and CDR2 is SVGAGI. Trimming cost V 6 bases and J 0 bases; bases outside gene matches: 2. CDR3 bases: TGTGCCAGCAGGGGGACAGATAGCAATCAGCCCCAGCATTTT. Protein product: CASRGTDSNQPQHF.

CDR3 DNA: TGTGCCAGCAGTACACAGCCCGGGGAGCTGTTTTTT. This sequence encodes CASSTQPGELFF. The chain employs TRBV6-5 and TRBJ2-2; D is unresolved. The germline gives CDR1 MNHEY, CDR2 SVGAGI. CDR3 length: 12 residues. Between the trimmed V and J ends, which lost 5 bases and 6 bases, there was a span of 7 bases.